Below are 19 T cell receptor beta chains sequenced from a single sample in a study of blood T cells in healthy people across ages. A second PCR of 7 to 11 cycles used a sample-barcoded 5' primer and a J-beta primer mix. TCRdb processed the 5' RACE reads anew with MiXCR; each CDR3 protein has one entry. The sample has some 1.7 million distinct CDR3 sequences, over 25% seen once; the top ten hold roughly 8%. Sequenced input: blood. These receptors all stem from a woman under 40 in good health.

This clonotype was seen more than once but under ten times. The DNA for the CDR3 is TGTGCCAGCAGCCCGACAGTTGAGCAGTTCTTC. It codes for CASSPTVEQFF. J is TRBJ2-1 and V is TRBV7-9, with a tentative D call TRBD1 (5 bases). The germline gives CDR1 SEHNR, CDR2 FQNEAQ (reference sequence). With 5 bases removed from V and 9 bases from J, the gap between germline ends came to 8 bases. The CDR3 is 11 amino acids.

This clonotype was observed a handful of times. This chain uses TRBV6-6 with TRBJ1-5, with D tentatively TRBD1 (5 bases). Germline V CDR1 and CDR2: MNHNY, SVGAGI (reference sequence). V was shortened by 6 bases and J by 2 bases, with 11 bases between the two germline ends. This CDR3 region has 14 residues. The CDR3 sequence is CASSTGVGNQPQHF. The CDR3 DNA follows: TGTGCCAGCAGCACGGGGGTGGGCAATCAGCCCCAGCATTTT.

The rearrangement joins TRBV5-1 to TRBJ1-1, with unresolved D. The V and J ends lost 4 bases and 2 bases respectively, with 9 bases between them. CDR1 is SGHRS and CDR2 is YFSETQ in the germline V gene. The CDR3 consists of 13 residues. The CDR3 region is CASSPDSNTEAFF. The CDR3 nucleotides read TGCGCCAGCAGCCCAGACTCAAACACTGAAGCTTTCTTT. The entire variable domain, with the rest obtained from reference TRBV5-1 and TRBJ1-1, is as follows: KAGVTQTPRYLIKTRGQQVTLSCSPISGHRSVSWYQQTPGQGLQFLFEYFSETQRNKGNFPGRFSGRQFSNSRSEMNVSTLELGDSALYLCASSPDSNTEAFFGQGTRLTVV.

A few counts support this clonotype. J is TRBJ2-7 and V is TRBV6-2 or TRBV6-3; D is unresolved. Germline V lookup: CDR1 MNHEY, CDR2 SVGEGT. V shed 0 bases and J shed 0 bases, with 6 bases lying between them. The CDR3 length is 14 residues. The CDR3, as DNA: TGTGCCAGCAGTTACTCAAGACCCTCCTACGAGCAGTACTTC. It yields the protein CASSYSRPSYEQYF.

In its sample, this clonotype was seen a few times. This sequence joins TRBV25-1 and TRBJ2-6; 12 bases fit TRBD2. This CDR3 spans 18 amino acids. The junction had 4 bases not matched to a gene; V was cut back by 4 bases and J by 0 bases. Germline values: CDR1 MGHDK, CDR2 SYGVNS. The CDR3 bases are TGTGCCAGCAGTGTGACTAGCGGGAGACGCTCTGGGGCCAACGTCCTGACTTTC. It encodes CASSVTSGRRSGANVLTF. Using reference TRBV25-1 and TRBJ2-6 for the parts outside the CDR3, the full variable domain is EADIYQTPRYLVIGTGKKITLECSQTMGHDKMYWYQQDPGMELHLIHYSYGVNSTEKGDLSSESTVSRIRTEHFPLTLESARPSHTSQYLCASSVTSGRRSGANVLTFGAGSRLTVL.

V gene TRBV5-1 combines with J gene TRBJ2-2; 10 bases are a match to TRBD2. The CDR3 has 16 amino acids. V lost 0 bases and J lost 5; bases outside the gene matches: 4. Germline V lookup: CDR1 SGHRS, CDR2 YFSETQ. Here the CDR3 DNA reads TGCGCCAGCAGCTTGGCCCTAGCGGGGGCTACCGGGGAGCTGTTTTTT. Its protein product is CASSLALAGATGELFF.

This clonotype was counted a single time. This clone may be a read error of a much larger clone one base away. The rearrangement links TRBV12-3 or TRBV12-4 to TRBJ2-2; possibly TRBD1 for D (6 bases). The CDR3 contains 13 residues. CDR3 protein: CASSLWDTGERFF. The CDR3 DNA sequence: TGTGCCAGCAGTTTGTGGGACACCGGGGAGCGGTTTTTT.

This sequence joins TRBV6-6 and TRBJ1-2; D not resolved. Deletions cut 2 bases from V and 0 bases from J, with 10 bases between. The CDR3 extends over 15 amino acids. Germline CDR1 MNHNY, CDR2 SVGAGI (reference sequence). CDR3 in DNA: TGTGCCAGCAGTTACGCGGGAAGATCTAACTATGGCTACACCTTC. Translating gives CASSYAGRSNYGYTF.

The chain couples TRBV15 to TRBJ2-5, with no clear D. Germline V gene data show CDR1 as LNHNV and CDR2 as YYDKDF (reference sequence). The germline V and J ends were trimmed by 4 bases and 2 bases, with 11 bases remaining between them. The CDR3 runs 14 residues. The CDR3 DNA is TGTGCCACCAGCACCCCTATGGCACAAGAGACCCAGTACTTC. It yields the protein CATSTPMAQETQYF.

This clonotype occurred a few times. V gene TRBV5-1 combines with J gene TRBJ2-5; D is ambiguous. Germline lookup yields CDR1 SGHRS and CDR2 YFSETQ. V lost 0 bases, J lost 11 bases, and 14 bases lay in between. This CDR3 is built from 13 residues. The CDR3 coding sequence is TGCGCCAGCAGCTTGGGACTTTCCTACGGGCAGTACTTC. Its protein product is CASSLGLSYGQYF.

About this clonotype itself: A read error may produce the germline difference seen at one junction end. The chain is built from TRBV6-5 and TRBJ1-1; D gene ambiguous. This CDR3 region has 14 residues. Germline CDR1 MNHEY, CDR2 SVGAGI. For the CDR3, the DNA is TGTGTCAGCAGTCGGGCACAGCGGTACACTGAAGCTTTCTTT. Translated, it gives CVSSRAQRYTEAFF.

This chain joins TRBV5-1 and TRBJ2-5; maybe TRBD1 (5 bases). The end of the DNA fits TRBJ2-1 better, so the J call may be wrong. Per germline, CDR1 SGHRS and CDR2 YFSETQ. The CDR3 totals 15 residues. The CDR3 sequence is CASSLRTGPQETQFF. Here the CDR3 DNA reads TGCGCCAGCAGCTTGAGAACAGGACCCCAAGAGACCCAGTTCTTC.

This sequence joins TRBV5-1 and TRBJ2-1; 7 bases fit TRBD2. V lost 3 bases to trimming and J lost 2 bases; unmatched junction nucleotides: 5. CDR1 is SGHRS, CDR2 YFSETQ, per germline. The CDR3 is 15 residues long. The CDR3 DNA follows: TGCGCCAGCAGCTCCCCCGGGACTACCTACAATGAGCAGTTCTTC. Translating it yields CASSSPGTTYNEQFF.

The chain uses TRBV11-2 and TRBJ1-2; D may be TRBD1 (6 bases). Germline CDR1 and CDR2: SGHAT and FQNNGV. This CDR3 is 16 amino acids long. Trimming left V 5 bases short and J 0 bases short, with 16 bases between. Here the CDR3 DNA reads TGTGCCAGCAGCCGTTACAGGGACCCAGCTAACTATGGCTACACCTTC. It encodes CASSRYRDPANYGYTF.

This clonotype was seen only once. This chain joins TRBV12-3 or TRBV12-4 and TRBJ2-5, with D possibly being TRBD2 (6 bases). With 6 bases removed from V and 4 bases from J, the gap between germline ends came to 12 bases. There are 13 residues in the CDR3. CDR3 in DNA: TGTGCCAGCAGCGCGGGGAGAAGAGAGACCCAGTACTTC. Protein: CASSAGRRETQYF.

The V and J genes are TRBV5-1 and TRBJ2-3; D is unclear. The CDR3 consists of 14 residues. V was shortened by 7 bases and J by 0 bases, with 12 bases between the two germline ends. From germline, CDR1 is SGHRS and CDR2 YFSETQ. The CDR3 DNA is TGCGCCAGCCAAACGGAATCTAGCACAGATACGCAGTATTTT. This sequence encodes CASQTESSTDTQYF.

This clonotype was seen repeatedly, ten times or more. The rearrangement joins TRBV20-1 to TRBJ1-1, with D uncertain. V was clipped by 3 bases and J by 3 bases, with 8 bases between them. Germline-derived CDR1 and CDR2 are DFQATT and SNEGSKA (reference sequence). The CDR3 consists of 12 residues. CDR3 DNA sequence: TGCAGTGCTAGTAGGGAGGACACTGAAGCTTTCTTT. Translated: CSASREDTEAFF.

The gene calls are TRBV2 and TRBJ1-1, with unresolved D. The CDR3 covers 14 residues. CDR1 and CDR2 (germline): SNHLY, FYNNEI. Trimming shortened V by 6 bases and J by 1 base, and 12 bases separated the two germline ends. CDR3 loop: CASSPLGANTEAFF. The CDR3 DNA sequence: TGTGCCAGCAGCCCCCTGGGTGCGAACACTGAAGCTTTCTTT.

The chain recombines TRBV9 with TRBJ2-4; TRBD2 matches at 14 bases. The J call may be faulty, since TRBJ2-5 better matches the DNA end. The V gene's germline CDR1 is SGDLS and CDR2 YYNGEE. The CDR3 spans 16 residues. CDR3 coding DNA: TGTGCCAGCAGCGCGCTGACTAGCGGGGGGGCGAAGACCCAGTACTTC. Encoded protein: CASSALTSGGAKTQYF.